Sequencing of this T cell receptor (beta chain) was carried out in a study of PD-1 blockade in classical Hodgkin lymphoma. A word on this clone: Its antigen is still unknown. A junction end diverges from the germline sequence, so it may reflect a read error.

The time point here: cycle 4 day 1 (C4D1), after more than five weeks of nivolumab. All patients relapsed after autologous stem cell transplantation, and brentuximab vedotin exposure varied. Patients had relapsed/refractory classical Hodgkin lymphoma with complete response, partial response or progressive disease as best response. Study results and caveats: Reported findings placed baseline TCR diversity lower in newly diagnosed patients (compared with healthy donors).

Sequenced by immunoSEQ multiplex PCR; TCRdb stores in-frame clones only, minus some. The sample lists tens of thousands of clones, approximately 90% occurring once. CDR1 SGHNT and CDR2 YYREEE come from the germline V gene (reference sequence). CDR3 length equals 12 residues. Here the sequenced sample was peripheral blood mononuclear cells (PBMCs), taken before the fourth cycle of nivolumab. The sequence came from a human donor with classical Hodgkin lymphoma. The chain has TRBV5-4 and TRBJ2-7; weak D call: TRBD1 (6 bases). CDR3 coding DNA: TGTGCCAGCAGCTTTTTCTTAGGGGGAGAGAACTTC. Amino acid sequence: CASSFFLGGENF. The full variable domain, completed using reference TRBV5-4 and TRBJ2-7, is ETGVTQSPTHLIKTRGQQVTLRCSSQSGHNTVSWYQQALGQGPQFIFQYYREEENGRGNFPPRFSGLQFPNYSSELNVNALELDDSALYLCASSFFLGGENFGPGTRLTVT.